The 5 T cell receptor beta chains reported below all come from one sample, sequenced in a study of T-cell memory formation after mild COVID-19. In TCRdb, the 5' RACE reads were re-called with MiXCR into one record per CDR3 protein. The sample contains roughly 300,000 distinct CDR3 sequences, roughly 13% of which appear only once. Sequencing was carried out using PBMCs or a T cell subset sorted from them (not recorded which). The receptors were sampled from a man between 18 and 29 years old who had mild COVID-19 (a few samples of this study predate the infection). Cell type and time point are not known.

This clonotype appeared a few times. The chain couples TRBV7-3 to TRBJ1-2; a weak D match, TRBD1 (6 bases). The CDR3 is 13 residues long. Germline CDR1 and CDR2: SGHTA and FQGTGA. V shed 5 bases and J shed 3 bases, with 10 bases lying between them. The CDR3 DNA reads TGTGCCAGCAGCCAACAGGGTTACTATGGCTACACCTTC. Encoded protein: CASSQQGYYGYTF.

The chain couples TRBV7-8 to TRBJ2-3, with TRBD2 matching over 7 bases. The V and J ends lost 1 base and 4 bases, in that order; junction bases with no gene match: 11. The CDR3 covers 17 residues. Germline CDR1 SGHVS, CDR2 FQNEAQ. The CDR3 reads CASSLVIGGIGADTQYF. CDR3 nucleotide sequence: TGTGCCAGCAGCTTAGTCATCGGGGGGATCGGCGCAGATACGCAGTATTTT.

The V call is TRBV6-2 or TRBV6-3, the J call TRBJ2-3, with D unclear. The V end was cut by 7 bases, the J end by 3 bases, with 17 bases between. In germline, CDR1 is MNHEY, CDR2 SVGEGT. There are 15 residues in the CDR3. The CDR3 spells CASTRQPEGTDTQYF. Written as DNA, the CDR3 is TGTGCCAGCACCCGCCAGCCAGAAGGAACAGATACGCAGTATTTT.

This clonotype was detected a few times. The V gene is TRBV7-2, the J gene TRBJ1-5; D remains unclear. This CDR3 contains 16 residues. Germline V CDR1 and CDR2: SGHTA, FQGNSA. V was cut by 5 bases and J by 0 bases, with 14 bases left in between. This CDR3 reads CASSDSGVYSNQPQHF. The CDR3 DNA reads as TGTGCCAGCAGCGACTCAGGCGTATATAGCAATCAGCCCCAGCATTTT.

A few counts support this clonotype. The chain couples TRBV12-3 or TRBV12-4 to TRBJ2-1; TRBD2 might be the D (7 bases). This CDR3 region has 13 residues. CDR3 residues: CASWGGAPNEQFF. CDR3 bases: TGTGCGTCCTGGGGGGGGGCCCCCAATGAGCAGTTCTTC.